This TCR beta chain came from a study of response to subunit inactivated influenza vaccine. This CDR3 contains 13 residues. V gave up 6 bases and J gave up 7 bases, with 12 bases separating them. TCRdb used MiXCR to reprocess the RT-PCR reads, holding one entry per CDR3 protein. This sample carries roughly 500,000 distinct CDR3 sequences, less than 25% of them seen once, and the ten largest clones take 2.5% to 3%. The same specimen was also included in a second study, on T cells expressing NK-cell markers. That work contributes: Production of TCR beta cDNA relied on 5'RACE template switching with UMIs. From sorted CD3+CD56+NKG2C+, CD3+CD56+NKG2C- and CD3+CD56-NKG2C+ T cells came the TCR beta repertoires. Out of eight donors sequenced, seven tested HCMV-seropositive and the remaining one seronegative. For a few donors, these clonotypes were likewise the leading ones in the CD3+CD56-NKG2C+ fraction. It is unclear if expanded NKG2C-expressing clones target HCMV antigens.

The origin of this receptor is a man aged 50-59 years who received an inactivated influenza vaccine. V gene TRBV12-3 or TRBV12-4 combines with J gene TRBJ1-4, with D unclear. The material sequenced was CD4+ T cells sorted from PBMCs, taken 11 to 12 days after vaccination. Here the CDR3 DNA reads TGTGCCAGCAGGGGATTGATTTCTGAAAAACTGTTTTTT. Translated, it gives CASRGLISEKLFF.